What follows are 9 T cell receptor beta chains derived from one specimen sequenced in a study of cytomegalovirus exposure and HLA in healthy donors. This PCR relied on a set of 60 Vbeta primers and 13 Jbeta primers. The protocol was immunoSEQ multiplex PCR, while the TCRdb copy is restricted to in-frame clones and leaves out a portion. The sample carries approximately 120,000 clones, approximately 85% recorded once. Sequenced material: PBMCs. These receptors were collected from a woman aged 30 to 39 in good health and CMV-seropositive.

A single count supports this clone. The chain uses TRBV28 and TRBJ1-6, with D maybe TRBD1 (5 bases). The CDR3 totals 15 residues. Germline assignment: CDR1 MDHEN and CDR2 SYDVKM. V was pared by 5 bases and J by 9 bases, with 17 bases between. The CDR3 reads CASSTPGFRGSPLHF. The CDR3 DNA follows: TGTGCCAGCAGTACCCCCGGTTTTAGGGGTTCACCCCTCCACTTT.

CDR3 in amino acids: CASSGDSYEQYF. The CDR3 coding sequence is TGTGCCAGCAGCGGAGACTCCTACGAGCAGTACTTC. The rearrangement uses TRBV2 and TRBJ2-5; no clear D. The end of the DNA fits TRBJ2-7 better, so the J call may be wrong. Germline V gene data show CDR1 as SNHLY and CDR2 as FYNNEI. The CDR3 has 12 residues.

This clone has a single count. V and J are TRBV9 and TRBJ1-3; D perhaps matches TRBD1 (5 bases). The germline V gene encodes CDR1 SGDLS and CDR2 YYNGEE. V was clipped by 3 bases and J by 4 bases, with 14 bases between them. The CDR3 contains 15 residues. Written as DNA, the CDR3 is TGTGCCAGCAGCGATACAGGCCCAAGGGGAAACACCATATATTTT. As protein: CASSDTGPRGNTIYF.

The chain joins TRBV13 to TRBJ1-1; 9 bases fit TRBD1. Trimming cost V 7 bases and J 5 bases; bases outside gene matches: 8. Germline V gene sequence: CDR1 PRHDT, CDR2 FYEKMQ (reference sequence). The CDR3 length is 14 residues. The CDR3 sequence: CASTVRDRVTEAFF. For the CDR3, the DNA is TGTGCCAGCACCGTACGGGACAGGGTTACTGAAGCTTTCTTT.

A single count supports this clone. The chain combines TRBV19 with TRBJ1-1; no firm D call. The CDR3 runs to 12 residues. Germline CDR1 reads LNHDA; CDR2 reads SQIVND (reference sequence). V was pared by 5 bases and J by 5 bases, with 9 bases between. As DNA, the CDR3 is TGTGCCAGTAGTCAATCTAAAACTGAAGCTTTCTTT. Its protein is CASSQSKTEAFF.

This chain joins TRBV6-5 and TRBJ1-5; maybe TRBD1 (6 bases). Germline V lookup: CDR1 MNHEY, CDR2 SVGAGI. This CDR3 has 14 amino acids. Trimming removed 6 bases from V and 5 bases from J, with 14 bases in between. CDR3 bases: TGTGCCAGCAGCCAACAGGGAAATCATCAGCCCCAGCATTTT. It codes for CASSQQGNHQPQHF.

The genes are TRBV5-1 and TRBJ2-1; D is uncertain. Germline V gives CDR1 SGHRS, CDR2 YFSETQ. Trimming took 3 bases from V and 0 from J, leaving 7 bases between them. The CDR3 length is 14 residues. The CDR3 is CASSSLSSYNEQFF. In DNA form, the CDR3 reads TGCGCCAGCAGCTCGCTTAGCTCCTACAATGAGCAGTTCTTC. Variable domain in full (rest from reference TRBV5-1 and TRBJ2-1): KAGVTQTPRYLIKTRGQQVTLSCSPISGHRSVSWYQQTPGQGLQFLFEYFSETQRNKGNFPGRFSGRQFSNSRSEMNVSTLELGDSALYLCASSSLSSYNEQFFGPGTRLTVL.

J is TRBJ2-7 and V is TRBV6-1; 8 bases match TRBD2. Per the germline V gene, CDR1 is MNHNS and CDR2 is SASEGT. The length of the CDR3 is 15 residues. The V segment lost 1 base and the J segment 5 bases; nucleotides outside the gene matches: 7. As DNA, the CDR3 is TGTGCCAGCAGTGAAGAGCGGGGGATCCTGCACGAGCAGTACTTC. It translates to CASSEERGILHEQYF.

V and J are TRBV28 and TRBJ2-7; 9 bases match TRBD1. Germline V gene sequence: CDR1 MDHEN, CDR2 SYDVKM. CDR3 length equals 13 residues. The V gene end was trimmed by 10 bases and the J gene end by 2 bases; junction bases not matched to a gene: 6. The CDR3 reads CAIRDRATYEQYF. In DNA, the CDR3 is TGTGCCATCCGGGACAGGGCTACCTACGAGCAGTACTTC.